This TCR beta chain was sequenced in a study of lymphopenia after photon versus proton radiotherapy. Data came from immunoSEQ multiplex PCR; TCRdb stores just in-frame clones and leaves some out. The sample records fewer than 25,000 clones, about four fifths being singletons. In the case of this clone: Other nucleotide sequences in the sample specify the same CDR3.

The germline V gene has CDR1 MGHDK and CDR2 SYGVNS. V lost 1 base to trimming and J lost 8 bases, with 11 bases between them. This CDR3 region has 14 residues. This receptor was obtained from a man aged 35 to 55 with gastric cancer. The chain is built from TRBV25-1 and TRBJ1-4; D call uncertain. The sequencing used peripheral blood, collected from a patient treated with photon-based radiotherapy. The CDR3 DNA reads TGTGCCAGCAGTGAATCGGGTTCTGGGGAAAAACTGTTTTTT. It translates to CASSESGSGEKLFF.